The text below deals with one T cell receptor (beta chain). The source of the sample is a study of spatial heterogeneity in lung cancer. Time point specified: sample taken at primary tumor resection. Extraction of whole RNA from tumor, nontumor lung or frozen PBMC preceded unsorted sequencing. The V and J ends lost 2 bases and 3 bases respectively, with 11 bases between them. The CDR3 is made up of 14 amino acids. The germline CDR1 and CDR2 sequences are SGHTA and FQGNSA. TCRdb re-called the 5' RACE reads through MiXCR, storing one row per CDR3 protein. Of tens of thousands of distinct CDR3 sequences listed, around 7% are singletons.

This receptor was taken from a female donor with early-stage non-small cell lung cancer. This chain connects TRBV7-2 to TRBJ2-7, with no clear D. Sequencing used PBMCs, obtained at surgery. CDR3 sequence: CASSLSNQIYEQYF. CDR3 DNA sequence: TGTGCCAGCAGCTTATCAAACCAGATCTACGAGCAGTACTTC.